These T cell receptor beta chains were read from a single sample in a study of T-cell memory formation after mild COVID-19. One entry per CDR3 protein, called by TCRdb with MiXCR from the 5' RACE reads. The sample shows approximately 570,000 distinct CDR3 sequences, approximately 18% of them seen only once. The sequencing input was PBMCs or a T cell subset sorted from them (not recorded which). The receptors were gathered from an adult woman who had mild COVID-19 (a few samples of this study predate the infection). Cell type and time point are not known. Both conserved end residues are part of each CDR3. The D gene is left open where the match is weak. Clone size appears in some rows only: once, few, many, or a class for an expanded clone.

CDR3: CATSESTGSGTEAFF
DNA: TGTGCCACCAGTGAGTCGACAGGGTCGGGCACTGAAGCTTTCTTT
D: TRBD1
J: TRBJ1-1
size: .
V: TRBV24-1

CDR3: CASSWELSTGELFF
DNA: TGCGCCAGCAGCTGGGAACTCTCAACCGGGGAGCTGTTTTTT
D: .
J: TRBJ2-2
size: .
V: TRBV5-1

CDR3: CASSSFVGEKLFF
DNA: TGTGCCAGCAGCTCCTTTGTCGGTGAAAAACTGTTTTTT
D: .
J: TRBJ1-4
size: many
V: TRBV7-3

CDR3: CATTSSGGSTQYF
DNA: TGTGCCACCACCAGTTCCGGAGGGAGCACGCAGTATTTT
D: .
J: TRBJ2-3
size: .
V: TRBV24-1

CDR3: CASSPGDRPTDTQYF
DNA: TGTGCCAGCAGCCCTGGCGACAGGCCCACAGATACGCAGTATTTT
D: .
J: TRBJ2-3
size: few
V: TRBV7-6

CDR3: CAWRLGYEQYF
DNA: TGTGCCTGGAGACTGGGTTACGAGCAGTACTTC
D: .
J: TRBJ2-7
size: .
V: TRBV30

CDR3: CASSQDRATDQETQYF
DNA: TGTGCCAGCAGCCAAGATCGTGCGACGGACCAAGAGACCCAGTACTTC
D: .
J: TRBJ2-5
size: .
V: TRBV3-1

CDR3: CASSIGTMAFF
DNA: TGTGCCAGTAGTATTGGGACTATGGCTTTCTTT
D: .
J: TRBJ1-1
size: .
V: TRBV19

CDR3: CASSVLGGTDTQYF
DNA: TGTGCCAGCAGTGTTCTCGGGGGAACAGATACGCAGTATTTT
D: .
J: TRBJ2-3
size: few
V: TRBV2

CDR3: CASSCTGCDGYTF
DNA: TGTGCCAGCAGTTGCACAGGGTGCGATGGCTACACCTTC
D: .
J: TRBJ1-2
size: few
V: TRBV12-3/TRBV12-4

CDR3: CASSSGSVRPQHF
DNA: TGTGCCAGCAGCTCTGGCTCCGTGCGGCCCCAGCATTTT
D: .
J: TRBJ1-5
size: few
V: TRBV5-6